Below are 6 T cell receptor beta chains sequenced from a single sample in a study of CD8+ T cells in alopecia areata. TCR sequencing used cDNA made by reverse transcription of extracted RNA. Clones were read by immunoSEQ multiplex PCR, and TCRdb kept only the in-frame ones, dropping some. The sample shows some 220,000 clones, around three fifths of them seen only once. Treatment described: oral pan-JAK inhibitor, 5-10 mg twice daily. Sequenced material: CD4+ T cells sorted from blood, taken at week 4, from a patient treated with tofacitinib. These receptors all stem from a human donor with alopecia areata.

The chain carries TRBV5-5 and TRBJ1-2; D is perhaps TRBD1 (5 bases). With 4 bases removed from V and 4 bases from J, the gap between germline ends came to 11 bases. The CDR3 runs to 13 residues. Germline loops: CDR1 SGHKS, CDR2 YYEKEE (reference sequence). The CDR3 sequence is CASSAGEGYGYTF. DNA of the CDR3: TGTGCCAGCAGCGCGGGGGAGGGCTATGGCTACACCTTC.

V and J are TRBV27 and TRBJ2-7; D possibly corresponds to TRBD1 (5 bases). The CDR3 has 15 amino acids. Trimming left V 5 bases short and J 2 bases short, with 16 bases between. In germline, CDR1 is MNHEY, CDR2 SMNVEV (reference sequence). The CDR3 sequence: CASSPKTVQAYEQYF. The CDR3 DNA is TGTGCCAGCAGTCCCAAGACAGTACAGGCCTACGAGCAGTACTTC.

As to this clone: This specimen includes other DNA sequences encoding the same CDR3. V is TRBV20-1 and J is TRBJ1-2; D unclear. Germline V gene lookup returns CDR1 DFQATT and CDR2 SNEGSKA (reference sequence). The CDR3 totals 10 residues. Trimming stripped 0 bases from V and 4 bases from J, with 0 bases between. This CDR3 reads CSARDYGYTF. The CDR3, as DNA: TGCAGTGCTAGAGACTATGGCTACACCTTC.

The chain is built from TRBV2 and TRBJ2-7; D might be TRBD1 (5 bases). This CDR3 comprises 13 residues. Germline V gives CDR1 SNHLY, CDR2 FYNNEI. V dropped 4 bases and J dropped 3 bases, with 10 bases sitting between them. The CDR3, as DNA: TGTGCCAGCAGTGGACAGCCCTTCTACGAGCAGTACTTC. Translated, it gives CASSGQPFYEQYF.

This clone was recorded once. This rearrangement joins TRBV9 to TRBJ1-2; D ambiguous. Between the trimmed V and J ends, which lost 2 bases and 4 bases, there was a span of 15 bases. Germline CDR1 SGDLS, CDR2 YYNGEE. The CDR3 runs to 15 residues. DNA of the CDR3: TGTGCCAGCAGCGTCCCAGTTCACAGTACCTATGGCTACACCTTC. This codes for CASSVPVHSTYGYTF.

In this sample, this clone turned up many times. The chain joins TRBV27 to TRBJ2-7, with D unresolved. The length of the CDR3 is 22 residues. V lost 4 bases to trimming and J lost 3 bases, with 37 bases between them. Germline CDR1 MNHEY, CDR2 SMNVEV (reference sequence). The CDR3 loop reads CASSSRPAPKGFTVGPLYEQYF. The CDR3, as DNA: TGTGCCAGCAGTTCCCGTCCGGCGCCCAAAGGATTTACGGTCGGGCCTCTCTACGAGCAGTACTTC.